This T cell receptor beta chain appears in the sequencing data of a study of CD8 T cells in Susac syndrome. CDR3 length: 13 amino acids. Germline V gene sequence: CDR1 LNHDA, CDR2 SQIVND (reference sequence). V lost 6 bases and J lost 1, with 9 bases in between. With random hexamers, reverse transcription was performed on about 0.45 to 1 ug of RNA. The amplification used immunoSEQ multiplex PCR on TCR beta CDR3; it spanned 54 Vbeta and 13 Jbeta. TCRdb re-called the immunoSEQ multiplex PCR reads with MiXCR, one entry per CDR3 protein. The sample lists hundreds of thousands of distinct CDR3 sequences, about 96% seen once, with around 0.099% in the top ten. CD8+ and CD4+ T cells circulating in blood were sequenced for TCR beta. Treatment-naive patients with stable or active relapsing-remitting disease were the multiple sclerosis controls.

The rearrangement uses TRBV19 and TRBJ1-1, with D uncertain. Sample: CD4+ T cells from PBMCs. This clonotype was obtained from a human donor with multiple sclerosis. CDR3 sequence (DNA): TGTGCCAGTAGCGTAAGTGGGAACACTGAAGCTTTCTTT. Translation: CASSVSGNTEAFF. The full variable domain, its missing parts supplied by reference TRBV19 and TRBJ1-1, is DGGITQSPKYLFRKEGQNVTLSCEQNLNHDAMYWYRQDPGQGLRLIYYSQIVNDFQKGDIAEGYSVSREKKESFPLTVTSAQKNPTAFYLCASSVSGNTEAFFGQGTRLTVV.